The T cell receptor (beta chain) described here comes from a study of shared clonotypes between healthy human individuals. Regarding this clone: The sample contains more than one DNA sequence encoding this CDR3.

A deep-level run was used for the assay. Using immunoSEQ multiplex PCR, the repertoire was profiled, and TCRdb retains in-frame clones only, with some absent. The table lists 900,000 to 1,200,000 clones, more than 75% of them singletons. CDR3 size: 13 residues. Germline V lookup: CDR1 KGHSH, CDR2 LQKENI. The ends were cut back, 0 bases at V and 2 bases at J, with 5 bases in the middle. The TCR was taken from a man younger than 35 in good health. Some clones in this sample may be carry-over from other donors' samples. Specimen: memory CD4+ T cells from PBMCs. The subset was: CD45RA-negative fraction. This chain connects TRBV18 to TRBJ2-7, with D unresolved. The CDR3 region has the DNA TGTGCCAGCTCACCACCGTCGGCCTACGAGCAGTACTTC. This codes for CASSPPSAYEQYF.